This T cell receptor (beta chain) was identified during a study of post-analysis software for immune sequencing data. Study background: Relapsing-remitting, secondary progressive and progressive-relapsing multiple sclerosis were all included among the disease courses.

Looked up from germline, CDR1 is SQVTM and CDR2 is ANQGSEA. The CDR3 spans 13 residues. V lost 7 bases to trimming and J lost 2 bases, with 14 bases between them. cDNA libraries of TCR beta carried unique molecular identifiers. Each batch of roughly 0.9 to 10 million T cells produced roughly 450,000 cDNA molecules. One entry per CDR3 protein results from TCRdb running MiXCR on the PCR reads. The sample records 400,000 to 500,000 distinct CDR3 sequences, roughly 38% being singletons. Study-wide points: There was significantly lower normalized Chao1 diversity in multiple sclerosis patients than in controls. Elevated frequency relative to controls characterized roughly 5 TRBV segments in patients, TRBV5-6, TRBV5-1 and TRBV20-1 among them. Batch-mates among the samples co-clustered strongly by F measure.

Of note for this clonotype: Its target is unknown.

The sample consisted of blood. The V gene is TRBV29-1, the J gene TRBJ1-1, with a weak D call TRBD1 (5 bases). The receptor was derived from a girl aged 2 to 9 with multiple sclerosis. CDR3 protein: CSAPLQGNTEAFF. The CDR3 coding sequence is TGCAGCGCCCCATTGCAGGGTAACACTGAAGCTTTCTTT.